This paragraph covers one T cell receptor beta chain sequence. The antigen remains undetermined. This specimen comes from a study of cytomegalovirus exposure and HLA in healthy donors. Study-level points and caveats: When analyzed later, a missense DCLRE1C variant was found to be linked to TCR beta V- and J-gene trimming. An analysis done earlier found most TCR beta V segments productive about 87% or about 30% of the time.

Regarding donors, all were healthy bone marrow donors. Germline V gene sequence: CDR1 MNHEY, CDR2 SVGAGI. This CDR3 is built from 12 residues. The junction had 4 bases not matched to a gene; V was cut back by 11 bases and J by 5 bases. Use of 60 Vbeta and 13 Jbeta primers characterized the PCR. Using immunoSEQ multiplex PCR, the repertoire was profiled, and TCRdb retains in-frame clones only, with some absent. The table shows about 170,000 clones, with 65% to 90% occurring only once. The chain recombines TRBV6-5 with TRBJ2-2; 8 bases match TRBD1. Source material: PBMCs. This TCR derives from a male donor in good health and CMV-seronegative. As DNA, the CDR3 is TGTGCCGGCCGGGACAGGACCGGGGAGCTGTTTTTT. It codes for CAGRDRTGELFF.